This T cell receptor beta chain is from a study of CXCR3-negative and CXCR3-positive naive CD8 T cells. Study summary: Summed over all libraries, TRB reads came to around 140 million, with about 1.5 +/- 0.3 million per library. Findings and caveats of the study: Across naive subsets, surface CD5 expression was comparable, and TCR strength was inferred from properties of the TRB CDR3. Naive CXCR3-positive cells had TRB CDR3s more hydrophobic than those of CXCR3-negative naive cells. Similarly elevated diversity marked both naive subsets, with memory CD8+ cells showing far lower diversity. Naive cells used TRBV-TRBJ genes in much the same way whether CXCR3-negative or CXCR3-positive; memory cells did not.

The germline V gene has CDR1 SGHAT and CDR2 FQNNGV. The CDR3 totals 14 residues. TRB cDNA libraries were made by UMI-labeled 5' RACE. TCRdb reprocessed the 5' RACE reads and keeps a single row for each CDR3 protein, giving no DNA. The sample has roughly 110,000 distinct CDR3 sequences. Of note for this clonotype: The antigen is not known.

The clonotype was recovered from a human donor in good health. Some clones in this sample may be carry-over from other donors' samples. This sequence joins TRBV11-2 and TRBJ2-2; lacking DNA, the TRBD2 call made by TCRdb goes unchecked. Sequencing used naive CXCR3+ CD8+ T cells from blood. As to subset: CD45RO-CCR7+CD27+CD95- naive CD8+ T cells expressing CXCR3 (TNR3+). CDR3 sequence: CASSLLSGTGELFF.